The present T cell receptor beta chain was sequenced within a study of blood T cell repertoires in COVID-19. Study background: T cells, B-cell-depleted T cells, or PBMCs provided the cDNA or gDNA that served as material.

In the study's own analysis: Amplification with reference gene primers provided the estimates of nucleated cell counts. The data were produced by immunoSEQ multiplex PCR, yet TCRdb's version contains in-frame clones alone and is incomplete. V and J calls and clone size are copied from that table; D and trimming were computed from the DNA. The table lists about 310,000 clones, roughly 90% of them singletons. Seattle participants joined during active infection and were tracked over time. The CDR3 length is 16 residues. After removal of 4 bases from V and 4 bases from J, the junction contained 6 bases not matched to a gene. Germline CDR1 reads LGHDT; CDR2 reads YNNKEL (reference sequence).

This TCR came from a young woman with COVID-19, enrolled during active disease. The material sequenced was peripheral blood. This chain connects TRBV3-1 (or the pseudogene TRBV3-2) to TRBJ2-7; 14 positions agree with TRBD2. This CDR3 is CASSRLAGGPQYEQYF. The CDR3 nucleotides read TGTGCCAGCAGCCGACTAGCGGGAGGGCCGCAGTACGAGCAGTACTTC.